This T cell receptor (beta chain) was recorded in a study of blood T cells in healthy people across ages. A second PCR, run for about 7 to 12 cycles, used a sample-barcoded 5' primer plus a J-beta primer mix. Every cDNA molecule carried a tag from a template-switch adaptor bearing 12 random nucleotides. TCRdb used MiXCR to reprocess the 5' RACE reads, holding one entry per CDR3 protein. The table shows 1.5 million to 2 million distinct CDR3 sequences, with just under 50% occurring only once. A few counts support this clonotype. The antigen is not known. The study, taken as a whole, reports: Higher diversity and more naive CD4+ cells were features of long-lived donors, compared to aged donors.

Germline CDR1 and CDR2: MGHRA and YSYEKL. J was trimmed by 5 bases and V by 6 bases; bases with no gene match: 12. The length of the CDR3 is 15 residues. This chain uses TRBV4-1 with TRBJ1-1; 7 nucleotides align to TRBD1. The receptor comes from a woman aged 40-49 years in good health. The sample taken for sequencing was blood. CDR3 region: CASRHITTGITEAFF. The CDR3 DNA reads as TGCGCCAGCAGACACATCACGACAGGGATTACTGAAGCTTTCTTT.